This TCR beta chain came from a study of blood T cell repertoires in COVID-19. As processed by the authors: Reference gene primer amplification in the assay estimated nucleated cell counts. Assay used: immunoSEQ multiplex PCR; TCRdb lists only in-frame clones, some missing. V, J and clone size are taken as reported in that table, and D and trimming were inferred from the DNA itself. Of some 150,000 clones in the sample, roughly nine tenths were seen once. The TCR was taken from a middle-aged woman with acute or convalescent COVID-19. The sequenced sample consisted of peripheral blood.

The CDR3 reads CAKGYGGTHRQQYF. The CDR3 DNA follows: TGTGCCAAGGGTTATGGCGGGACTCACCGGCAACAGTACTTC. This rearrangement joins TRBV24-1 to TRBJ2-7, with a possible D match to TRBD2 (6 bases). From germline, CDR1 is KGHDR and CDR2 SFDVKD. Trimming pared 11 bases from V and 10 bases from J, leaving 26 bases between. CDR3 length: 14 residues.